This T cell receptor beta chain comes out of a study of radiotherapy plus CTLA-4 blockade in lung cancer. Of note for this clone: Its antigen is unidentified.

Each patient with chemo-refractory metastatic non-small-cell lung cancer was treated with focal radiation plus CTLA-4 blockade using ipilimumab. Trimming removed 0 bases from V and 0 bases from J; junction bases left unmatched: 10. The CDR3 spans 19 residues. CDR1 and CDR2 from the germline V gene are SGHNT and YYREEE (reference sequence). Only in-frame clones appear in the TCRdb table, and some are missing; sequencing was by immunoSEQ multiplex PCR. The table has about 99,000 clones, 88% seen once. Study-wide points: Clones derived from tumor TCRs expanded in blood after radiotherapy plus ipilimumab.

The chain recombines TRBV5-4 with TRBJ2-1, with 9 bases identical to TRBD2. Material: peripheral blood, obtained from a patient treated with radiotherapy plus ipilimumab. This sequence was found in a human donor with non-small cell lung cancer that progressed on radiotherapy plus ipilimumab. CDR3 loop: CASSLGLVAGVSSYNEQFF. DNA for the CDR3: TGTGCCAGCAGCTTGGGCCTAGTAGCGGGGGTGAGCTCCTACAATGAGCAGTTCTTC.